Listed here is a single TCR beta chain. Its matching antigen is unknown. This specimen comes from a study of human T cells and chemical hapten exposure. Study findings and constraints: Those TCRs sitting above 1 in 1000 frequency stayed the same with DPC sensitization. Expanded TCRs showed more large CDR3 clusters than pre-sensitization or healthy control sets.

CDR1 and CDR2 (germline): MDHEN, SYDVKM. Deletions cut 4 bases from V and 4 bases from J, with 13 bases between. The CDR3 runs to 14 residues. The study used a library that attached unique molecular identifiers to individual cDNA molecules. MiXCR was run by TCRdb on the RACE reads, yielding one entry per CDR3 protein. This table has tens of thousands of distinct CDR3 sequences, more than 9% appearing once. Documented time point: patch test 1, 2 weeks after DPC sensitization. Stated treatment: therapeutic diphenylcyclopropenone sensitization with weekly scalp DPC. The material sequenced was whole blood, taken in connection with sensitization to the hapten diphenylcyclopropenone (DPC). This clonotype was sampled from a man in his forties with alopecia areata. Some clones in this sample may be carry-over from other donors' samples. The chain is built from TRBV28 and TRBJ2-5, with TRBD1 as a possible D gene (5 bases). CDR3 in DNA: TGTGCCAGCAGTTCAGGGCAGATCCGAGAGACCCAGTACTTC. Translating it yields CASSSGQIRETQYF.